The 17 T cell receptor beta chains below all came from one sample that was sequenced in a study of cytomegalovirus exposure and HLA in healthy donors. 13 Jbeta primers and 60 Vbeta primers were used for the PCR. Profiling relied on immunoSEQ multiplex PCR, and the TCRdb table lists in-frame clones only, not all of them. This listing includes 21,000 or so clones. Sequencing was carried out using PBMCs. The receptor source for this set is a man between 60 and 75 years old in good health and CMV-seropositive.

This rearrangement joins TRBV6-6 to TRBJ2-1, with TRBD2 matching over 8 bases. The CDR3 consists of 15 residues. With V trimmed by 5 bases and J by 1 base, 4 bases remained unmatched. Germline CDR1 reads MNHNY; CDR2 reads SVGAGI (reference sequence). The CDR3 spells CASSRAGASYNEQFF. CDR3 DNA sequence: TGTGCCAGCAGTAGAGCGGGAGCATCCTACAATGAGCAGTTCTTC.

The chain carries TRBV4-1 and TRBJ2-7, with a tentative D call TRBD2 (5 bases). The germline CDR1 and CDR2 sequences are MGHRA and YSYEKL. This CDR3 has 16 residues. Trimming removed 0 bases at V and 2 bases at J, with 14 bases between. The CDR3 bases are TGCGCCAGCAGCCAAGATCCGTCGACGGGGACCTACGAGCAGTACTTC. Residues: CASSQDPSTGTYEQYF.

CDR3 bases: TGTGCCAGCAGCCTAACACAGCGGACGGATACTGAAGCTTTCTTT. It specifies CASSLTQRTDTEAFF. The V call is TRBV7-9, the J call TRBJ1-1; D ambiguous. The length of the CDR3 is 15 residues. Trimming stripped 5 bases from V and 5 bases from J, with 18 bases between. Germline CDR1 reads SEHNR; CDR2 reads FQNEAQ (reference sequence). Full variable domain (outside the CDR3, taken from reference TRBV7-9 and TRBJ1-1): DTGVSQNPRHKITKRGQNVTFRCDPISEHNRLYWYRQTLGQGPEFLTYFQNEAQLEKSRLLSDRFSAERPKGSFSTLEIQRTEQGDSAMYLCASSLTQRTDTEAFFGQGTRLTVV.

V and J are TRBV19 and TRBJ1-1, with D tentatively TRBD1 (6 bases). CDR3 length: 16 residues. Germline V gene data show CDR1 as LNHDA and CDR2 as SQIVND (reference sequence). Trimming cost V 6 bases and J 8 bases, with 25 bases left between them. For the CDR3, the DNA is TGTGCCAGTAGGGCCGGGACCGCCAGGGGACATTCCGAAGCTTTCTTT. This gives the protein CASRAGTARGHSEAFF.

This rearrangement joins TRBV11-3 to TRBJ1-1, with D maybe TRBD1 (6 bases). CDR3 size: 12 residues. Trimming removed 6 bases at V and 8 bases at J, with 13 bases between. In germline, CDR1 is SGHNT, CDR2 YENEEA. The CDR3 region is CASRLNGGEAFF. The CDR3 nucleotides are TGTGCCAGCAGATTGAATGGGGGCGAAGCTTTCTTT.

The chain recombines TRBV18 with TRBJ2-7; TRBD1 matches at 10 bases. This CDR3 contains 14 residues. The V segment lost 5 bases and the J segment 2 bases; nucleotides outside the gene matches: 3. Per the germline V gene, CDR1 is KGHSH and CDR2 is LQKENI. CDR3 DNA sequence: TGTGCCAGCTCATCAGGACAGGGGGCCTACGAGCAGTACTTC. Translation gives CASSSGQGAYEQYF.

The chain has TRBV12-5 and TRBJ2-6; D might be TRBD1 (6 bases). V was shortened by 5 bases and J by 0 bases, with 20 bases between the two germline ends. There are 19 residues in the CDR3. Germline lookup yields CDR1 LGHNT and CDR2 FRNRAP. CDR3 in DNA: TGTGCTAGTGGTCCAGACGTTCGGACAGCTAACTCTGGGGCCAACGTCCTGACTTTC. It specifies CASGPDVRTANSGANVLTF.

The CDR3 region has the DNA TGTGCCAGCAGCTCGGGACTAGCGGGCACAGATACGCAGTATTTT. Translating gives CASSSGLAGTDTQYF. V gene TRBV5-6 combines with J gene TRBJ2-3; 11 bases map to TRBD2. V lost 3 bases to trimming and J lost 1 base; unmatched junction nucleotides: 1. The CDR3 runs 15 residues. The V gene's germline CDR1 is SGHDT and CDR2 YYEEEE.

The CDR3 DNA reads as TGTGCCAGCTCATTGGCCCCTGCAACTAATGAAAAACTGTTTTTT. Its translation: CASSLAPATNEKLFF. This chain connects TRBV18 to TRBJ1-4; D gene uncertain. V dropped 5 bases and J dropped 0 bases, with 10 bases sitting between them. Per the germline V gene, CDR1 is KGHSH and CDR2 is LQKENI. The CDR3 is 15 amino acids. Complete variable domain (other parts from reference TRBV18 and TRBJ1-4): NAGVMQNPRHLVRRRGQEARLRCSPMKGHSHVYWYRQLPEEGLKFMVYLQKENIIDESGMPKERFSAEFPKEGPSILRIQQVVRGDSAAYFCASSLAPATNEKLFFGSGTQLSVL.

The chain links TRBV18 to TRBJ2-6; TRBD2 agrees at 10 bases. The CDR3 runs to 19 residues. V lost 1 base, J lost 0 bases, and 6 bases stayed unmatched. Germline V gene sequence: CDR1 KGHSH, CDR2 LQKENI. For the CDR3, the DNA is TGTGCCAGCTCACCACGAGTGACTAGCGGGCACTCTGGGGCCAACGTCCTGACTTTC. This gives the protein CASSPRVTSGHSGANVLTF.

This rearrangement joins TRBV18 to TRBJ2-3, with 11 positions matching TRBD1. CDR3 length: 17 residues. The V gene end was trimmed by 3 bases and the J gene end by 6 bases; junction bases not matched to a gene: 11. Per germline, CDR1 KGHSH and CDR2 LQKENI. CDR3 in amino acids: CASSPLRDRGFTDTQYF. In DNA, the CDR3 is TGTGCCAGCTCACCGTTGAGGGACAGGGGGTTCACTGATACGCAGTATTTT.

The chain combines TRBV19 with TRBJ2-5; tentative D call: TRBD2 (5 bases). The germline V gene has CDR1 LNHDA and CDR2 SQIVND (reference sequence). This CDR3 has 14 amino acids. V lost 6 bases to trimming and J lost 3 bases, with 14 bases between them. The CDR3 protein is CASSRNGLEETQYF. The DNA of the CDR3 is TGTGCCAGTAGCCGAAACGGACTGGAAGAGACCCAGTACTTC.

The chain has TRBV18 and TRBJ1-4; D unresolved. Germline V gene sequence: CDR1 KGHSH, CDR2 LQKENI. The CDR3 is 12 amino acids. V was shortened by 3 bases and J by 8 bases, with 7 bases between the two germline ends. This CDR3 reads CASSPSREKLFF. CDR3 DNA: TGTGCCAGCTCACCCTCGCGGGAAAAACTGTTTTTT.

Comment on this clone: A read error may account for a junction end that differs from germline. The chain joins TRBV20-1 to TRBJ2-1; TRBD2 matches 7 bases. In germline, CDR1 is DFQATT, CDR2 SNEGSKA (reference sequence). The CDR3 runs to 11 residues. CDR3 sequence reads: CSAREGGAVVF. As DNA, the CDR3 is TGCAGTGCTAGGGAGGGAGGGGCAGTGGTCTTC.

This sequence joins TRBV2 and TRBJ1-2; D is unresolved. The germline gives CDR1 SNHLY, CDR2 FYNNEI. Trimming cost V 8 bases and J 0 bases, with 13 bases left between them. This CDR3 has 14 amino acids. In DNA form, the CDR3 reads TGTGCCAGCGGTCAGGAGGCCCCTAACTATGGCTACACCTTC. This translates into CASGQEAPNYGYTF. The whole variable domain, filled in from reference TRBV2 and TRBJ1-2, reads EPEVTQTPSHQVTQMGQEVILRCVPISNHLYFYWYRQILGQKVEFLVSFYNNEISEKSEIFDDQFSVERPDGSNFTLKIRSTKLEDSAMYFCASGQEAPNYGYTFGSGTRLTVV.

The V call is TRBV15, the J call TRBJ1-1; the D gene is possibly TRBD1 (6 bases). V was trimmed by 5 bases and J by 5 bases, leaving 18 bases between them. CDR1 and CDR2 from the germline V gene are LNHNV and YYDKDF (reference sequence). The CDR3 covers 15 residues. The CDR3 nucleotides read TGTGCCACCAGCCGGATGGGGGCGGGGGGGACTGAAGCTTTCTTT. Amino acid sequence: CATSRMGAGGTEAFF.

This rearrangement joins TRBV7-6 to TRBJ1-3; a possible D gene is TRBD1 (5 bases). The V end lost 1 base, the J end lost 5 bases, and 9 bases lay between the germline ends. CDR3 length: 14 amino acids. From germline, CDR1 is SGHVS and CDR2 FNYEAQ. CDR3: CASSLDRSRNTIYF. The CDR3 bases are TGTGCCAGCAGCTTAGACAGGTCTAGAAACACCATATATTTT.